This TCR beta chain was identified in a study of neoadjuvant anti-PD-1 for oral cavity cancer. Study-level background: Nivolumab at 3 mg/kg was mostly given biweekly, three to four doses, pre-surgery. Study-wide points: Non-responders to neoadjuvant nivolumab had significantly more clonal PBMC T cells than responders.

This sample's time point: after neoadjuvant nivolumab, at surgical resection. For this clone: The antigen is unknown.

Blood libraries mostly used about 500 ng genomic DNA, six replicates each. TCRdb keeps only in-frame clones here, not all; method: immunoSEQ multiplex PCR. This sample has more than 11,000 clones; 74% occur once, and the top ten carry 2.5% to 3%. Germline lookup yields CDR1 SNHLY and CDR2 FYNNEI. The junction had 6 bases not matched to a gene; V was cut back by 5 bases and J by 1 base. This CDR3 has 15 residues. The source material was PBMCs, sampled after nivolumab (anti-PD-1) treatment. V and J are TRBV2 and TRBJ2-5; 8 positions agree with TRBD2. The TCR originated in a person between 35 and 79 years old with oral cavity squamous cell carcinoma. The CDR3 sequence: CASSPATSAQETQYF. CDR3 bases: TGTGCCAGCAGTCCCGCGACTAGCGCCCAAGAGACCCAGTACTTC. Using reference TRBV2 and TRBJ2-5 for the parts outside the CDR3, the full variable domain is EPEVTQTPSHQVTQMGQEVILRCVPISNHLYFYWYRQILGQKVEFLVSFYNNEISEKSEIFDDQFSVERPDGSNFTLKIRSTKLEDSAMYFCASSPATSAQETQYFGPGTRLLVL.